A single sample is the source of the 27 T cell receptor beta chains below, sequenced in a study of T cell clonotyping in hematopoietic cell transplantation. Time point given: recipient sample about 28 days before transplant, after cytoreduction. TCRdb keeps only in-frame clones here, not all; method: immunoSEQ multiplex PCR. The sample lists roughly 80,000 clones, 90% to 96% occurring once. The sequences come from peripheral blood mononuclear cells, collected before stem cell transplant. Receptor source: a woman aged 50 to 65 with acute myeloid leukemia. Some clones in this sample may be carry-over from other donors' samples.

The count of this clone is one. The chain recombines TRBV7-9 with TRBJ1-1, with 9 bases matching TRBD1. The V segment lost 5 bases and the J segment 10 bases; nucleotides outside the gene matches: 8. CDR1 SEHNR and CDR2 FQNEAQ come from the germline V gene (reference sequence). The CDR3 runs 13 residues. CDR3 residues: CASSVQGAVPAFF. The CDR3 DNA reads TGTGCCAGCAGCGTACAGGGGGCGGTCCCAGCTTTCTTT.

The chain links TRBV11-2 to TRBJ2-1; the D is unclear. Germline CDR1 is SGHAT and CDR2 is FQNNGV. This CDR3 is built from 18 residues. V dropped 5 bases and J dropped 4 bases, with 24 bases sitting between them. The CDR3 coding sequence is TGTGCCAGCAGCGTTCGGGTCAATCCATTGCCTATTTACAATGAGCAGTTCTTC. This codes for CASSVRVNPLPIYNEQFF.

This clone was recorded only once. The same CDR3 arises from other DNA sequences in this sample as well. This sequence joins TRBV5-1 and TRBJ2-7; TRBD2 is a possible D gene (6 bases). V lost 5 bases to trimming and J lost 0 bases, with 12 bases between them. Germline V CDR1 and CDR2: SGHRS, YFSETQ. This CDR3 region has 14 residues. CDR3 in amino acids: CASSSGGVSYEQYF. In nucleotides, the CDR3 is TGCGCCAGCAGTTCTGGCGGGGTCTCCTACGAGCAGTACTTC.

This sequence joins TRBV6-5 and TRBJ1-3; possible D gene TRBD1, 5 bases. V was trimmed by 0 bases and J by 0 bases, leaving 6 bases between them. Looked up from germline, CDR1 is MNHEY and CDR2 is SVGAGI. The CDR3 contains 15 residues. The CDR3 coding sequence is TGTGCCAGCAGTTACTCCGGGGCCTCTGGAAACACCATATATTTT. Its protein product is CASSYSGASGNTIYF.

This clone has a single count. V and J are TRBV30 and TRBJ2-7; D is ambiguous. The germline CDR1 and CDR2 sequences are GTSNPN and SVGIG (reference sequence). With 3 bases removed from V and 6 bases from J, the gap between germline ends came to 18 bases. The CDR3 consists of 14 residues. The CDR3 loop is CAWRWVGGRGEQYF. CDR3 coding DNA: TGTGCCTGGAGGTGGGTTGGTGGCCGTGGCGAGCAGTACTTC. The whole variable domain, filled in from reference TRBV30 and TRBJ2-7, reads SQTIHQWPATLVQPVGSPLSLECTVEGTSNPNLYWYRQAAGRGLQLLFYSVGIGQISSEVPQNLSASRPQDRQFILSSKKLLLSDSGFYLCAWRWVGGRGEQYFGPGTRLTVT.

The chain links TRBV30 to TRBJ2-7; maybe TRBD2 (5 bases). Deletions cut 8 bases from V and 3 bases from J, with 17 bases between. This CDR3 region has 13 residues. Per germline, CDR1 GTSNPN and CDR2 SVGIG (reference sequence). The CDR3 sequence is CAGARTGIYEQYF. CDR3 DNA: TGTGCCGGCGCCCGGACTGGAATCTACGAGCAGTACTTC.

V and J are TRBV5-1 and TRBJ1-1; D remains ambiguous. V lost 4 bases, J lost 10 bases, and 17 bases lay in between. CDR3 size: 13 residues. Germline CDR1 is SGHRS and CDR2 is YFSETQ. CDR3 protein: CASSIGSLSAAFF. CDR3 nucleotide sequence: TGCGCCAGCAGCATTGGCAGTTTGTCAGCAGCTTTCTTT.

The chain combines TRBV19 with TRBJ2-7; 8 nucleotides line up with TRBD2. Per germline, CDR1 LNHDA and CDR2 SQIVND (reference sequence). Trimming took 5 bases from V and 2 from J; bases not matched to a gene: 2. The CDR3 extends over 13 amino acids. CDR3 sequence: CASSAGRAYEQYF. The CDR3 nucleotides read TGTGCCAGTAGTGCCGGGAGGGCCTACGAGCAGTACTTC.

In DNA, the CDR3 is TGTGCCAGCAGCGGGAGCTCCTACGAGCAGTACTTC. Translating it yields CASSGSSYEQYF. The rearrangement links TRBV5-4 to TRBJ2-7; D perhaps matches TRBD2 (5 bases). Germline V gene data show CDR1 as SGHNT and CDR2 as YYREEE (reference sequence). Trimming shortened V by 4 bases and J by 0 bases, and 5 bases separated the two germline ends. The CDR3 covers 12 residues.

The chain uses TRBV11-2 and TRBJ2-5; 7 bases are a match to TRBD2. CDR1 is SGHAT, CDR2 FQNNGV, per germline. This CDR3 has 17 residues. V lost 5 bases and J lost 5; bases outside the gene matches: 17. CDR3 DNA sequence: TGTGCCAGCAGCCCTGCACCGGGACTACAGTCCTGGGAGACCCAGTACTTC. Residues: CASSPAPGLQSWETQYF.

A single count supports this clone. J is TRBJ1-4 and V is TRBV6-6; D gene unclear. The CDR3 has 16 residues. The ends were cut back, 2 bases at V and 6 bases at J, with 16 bases in the middle. The germline V gene encodes CDR1 MNHNY and CDR2 SVGAGI (reference sequence). CDR3 in DNA: TGTGCCAGCAGTTACAAGGTTAGCAGGCTCGATGAAAAACTGTTTTTT. Residues: CASSYKVSRLDEKLFF.

The DNA for the CDR3 is TGTGCCAGCAGTCCCCACAGGGGAATACAGCCCCAGCATTTT. Translation gives CASSPHRGIQPQHF. The rearrangement uses TRBV28 and TRBJ1-5; 7 bases match TRBD1. Losses at the gene ends were 5 bases for V and 7 bases for J; bases not matched to a gene: 8. The CDR3 contains 14 residues. Germline V gives CDR1 MDHEN, CDR2 SYDVKM.

This clone has only one observation. The V gene is TRBV6-4, the J gene TRBJ1-2, with D hard to call. The CDR3 runs 14 residues. Trimming pared 0 bases from V and 8 bases from J, leaving 13 bases between. CDR1 MRHNA and CDR2 SNTAGT come from the germline V gene. CDR3 protein: CASSDSGRVGGYTF. The CDR3, as DNA: TGTGCCAGCAGTGACTCAGGTCGAGTGGGGGGCTACACCTTC.

The CDR3 here is CASSSGSYTEAFF. DNA of the CDR3: TGTGCCAGTAGTTCGGGCAGTTACACTGAAGCTTTCTTT. The chain employs TRBV19 and TRBJ1-1; D is unclear. The germline gives CDR1 LNHDA, CDR2 SQIVND (reference sequence). The CDR3 contains 13 residues. V dropped 5 bases and J dropped 3 bases, with 10 bases sitting between them.

The sample holds a few counts of this clone. The chain recombines TRBV29-1 with TRBJ1-1, with a tentative D call TRBD1 (5 bases). V gave up 2 bases and J gave up 7 bases, with 14 bases separating them. The CDR3 is 13 amino acids. CDR1 is SQVTM, CDR2 ANQGSEA, per germline. The CDR3 sequence: CSVEMYAGGEAFF. Written as DNA, the CDR3 is TGCAGCGTTGAAATGTACGCGGGGGGTGAAGCTTTCTTT.

The CDR3 sequence: CASTFGGEQYF. CDR3 nucleotide sequence: TGTGCCAGCACCTTCGGTGGCGAGCAGTACTTC. V is TRBV28 and J is TRBJ2-7; D not certain. CDR1 is MDHEN and CDR2 is SYDVKM in the germline V gene. This CDR3 comprises 11 residues. Trimming removed 7 bases at V and 6 bases at J, with 10 bases between.

The chain uses TRBV19 and TRBJ1-5; D is perhaps TRBD1 (6 bases). Germline assignment: CDR1 LNHDA and CDR2 SQIVND (reference sequence). With 7 bases removed from V and 5 bases from J, the gap between germline ends came to 12 bases. The CDR3 is made up of 13 amino acids. As DNA, the CDR3 is TGTGCCAGTAATGGACAGCCAGATCAGCCCCAGCATTTT. Its protein product is CASNGQPDQPQHF.

The chain has TRBV7-2 and TRBJ1-2; 8 nucleotides line up with TRBD1. Germline CDR1 reads SGHTA; CDR2 reads FQGNSA. Trimming at V came to 4 bases and at J to 4 bases, leaving 11 bases not matched to a gene. The CDR3 spans 16 residues. In DNA, the CDR3 is TGTGCCAGCAGCTCAAGACGACAGGGGCGCCCCTATGGCTACACCTTC. Protein: CASSSRRQGRPYGYTF.

The V gene is TRBV5-1, the J gene TRBJ1-1; 7 bases map to TRBD1. The CDR3 loop spans 16 amino acids. V shed 5 bases, J shed 0 bases, and the junction held 10 bases outside the gene matches. Germline CDR1 is SGHRS and CDR2 is YFSETQ. CDR3 coding DNA: TGCGCCAGCAGTAGTCGGGCAGGGGGGATGAACACTGAAGCTTTCTTT. This translates into CASSSRAGGMNTEAFF.

The chain combines TRBV14 with TRBJ2-5, with D unresolved. Germline V gene lookup returns CDR1 SGHDN and CDR2 FVKESK. This CDR3 is built from 16 residues. Trimming took off 0 bases at V and 0 bases at J, with 11 bases between the two ends. This chain's CDR3 is CASSQDRSRYQETQYF. The CDR3 bases are TGTGCCAGCAGCCAAGATCGGTCGCGGTACCAAGAGACCCAGTACTTC.

V and J are TRBV29-1 and TRBJ1-3; unclear D gene. Germline V gives CDR1 SQVTM, CDR2 ANQGSEA. Trimming removed 6 bases at V and 0 bases at J, with 12 bases between. The CDR3 contains 14 residues. CDR3 nucleotides: TGCAGCGTCCGTGACACCGGCTCTGGAAACACCATATATTTT. Protein product: CSVRDTGSGNTIYF.

The genes are TRBV30 and TRBJ2-7; D not certain. Germline CDR1 GTSNPN, CDR2 SVGIG (reference sequence). The CDR3 spans 12 residues. Trimming stripped 2 bases from V and 3 bases from J, with 8 bases between. This CDR3 is CAWSLVIYEQYF. CDR3 in DNA: TGTGCCTGGAGTCTTGTTATCTACGAGCAGTACTTC. Supplemented by reference TRBV30 and TRBJ2-7, the full variable domain reads SQTIHQWPATLVQPVGSPLSLECTVEGTSNPNLYWYRQAAGRGLQLLFYSVGIGQISSEVPQNLSASRPQDRQFILSSKKLLLSDSGFYLCAWSLVIYEQYFGPGTRLTVT.

The chain is built from TRBV30 and TRBJ1-6; weak D call: TRBD1 (6 bases). V lost 8 bases and J 9 bases, leaving 32 bases between the germline ends. CDR1 GTSNPN and CDR2 SVGIG come from the germline V gene (reference sequence). This CDR3 region has 18 residues. The CDR3 DNA follows: TGTGCCATCAATCCCCGGAGGGGCAGGGGATTCAAAAGTTCACCCCTCCACTTT. It yields the protein CAINPRRGRGFKSSPLHF.

This sequence joins TRBV2 and TRBJ1-5; 7 bases are shared with TRBD1. CDR3 length: 16 amino acids. V lost 3 bases to trimming and J lost 6 bases; unmatched junction nucleotides: 11. Per germline, CDR1 SNHLY and CDR2 FYNNEI. CDR3 region: CASSDMVGNRGQPQHF. The DNA for the CDR3 is TGTGCCAGCAGTGATATGGTGGGTAACAGGGGTCAGCCCCAGCATTTT.

V usage is TRBV20-1 and J usage is TRBJ1-1; no clear D gene. The CDR3 totals 11 residues. Looked up from germline, CDR1 is DFQATT and CDR2 is SNEGSKA (reference sequence). V was shortened by 6 bases and J by 1 base, with 6 bases between the two germline ends. CDR3 loop: CSATKNTEAFF. The CDR3 bases are TGCAGTGCGACAAAGAACACTGAAGCTTTCTTT.

The genes are TRBV10-3 and TRBJ2-7; the match to TRBD1 covers 9 bases. The ends lost 6 bases at V and 4 bases at J; junction bases unmatched: 7. Per germline, CDR1 ENHRY and CDR2 SYGVKD. The CDR3 is 14 amino acids. The CDR3 DNA sequence: TGTGCCATCAGGACCGGGACAGGGTTTTACGAGCAGTACTTC. This encodes CAIRTGTGFYEQYF.

This clone appeared a single time. CDR3 residues: CASNSRDRVTETQYF. CDR3 bases: TGTGCCAGCAATAGCCGGGACAGGGTTACTGAGACCCAGTACTTC. J is TRBJ2-5 and V is TRBV2, with 9 nucleotides matching TRBD1. Germline V gives CDR1 SNHLY, CDR2 FYNNEI. The CDR3 sequence is 15 residues long. Trimming took 7 bases from V and 5 from J; bases not matched to a gene: 11.